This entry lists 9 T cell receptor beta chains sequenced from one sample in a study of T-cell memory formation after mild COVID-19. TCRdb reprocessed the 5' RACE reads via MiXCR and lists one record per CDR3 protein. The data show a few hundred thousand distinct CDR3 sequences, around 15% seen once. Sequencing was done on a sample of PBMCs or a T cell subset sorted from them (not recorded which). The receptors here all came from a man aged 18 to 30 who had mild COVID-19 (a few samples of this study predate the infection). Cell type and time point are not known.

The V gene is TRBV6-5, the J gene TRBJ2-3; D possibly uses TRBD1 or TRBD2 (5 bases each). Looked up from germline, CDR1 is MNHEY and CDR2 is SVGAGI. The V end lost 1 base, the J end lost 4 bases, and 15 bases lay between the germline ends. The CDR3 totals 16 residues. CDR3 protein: CASSYLAHGASDTQYF. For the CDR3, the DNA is TGTGCCAGCAGTTACTTAGCGCATGGGGCCTCAGATACGCAGTATTTT.

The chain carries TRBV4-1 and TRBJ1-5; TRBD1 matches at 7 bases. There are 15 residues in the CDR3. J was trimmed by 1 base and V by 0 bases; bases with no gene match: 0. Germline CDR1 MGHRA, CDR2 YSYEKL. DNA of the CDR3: TGCGCCAGCAGCCAAGACAGGGGGAGCAATCAGCCCCAGCATTTT. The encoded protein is CASSQDRGSNQPQHF.

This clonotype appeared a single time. This chain's CDR3 is CASSLGDSSSYNEQFF. CDR3 in DNA: TGTGCCAGCAGCTTAGGGGACTCAAGCTCCTACAATGAGCAGTTCTTC. This rearrangement joins TRBV11-2 to TRBJ2-1, with D possibly being TRBD2 (6 bases). The germline CDR1 and CDR2 sequences are SGHAT and FQNNGV. This CDR3 contains 16 residues. Trimming left V 1 base short and J 0 bases short, with 10 bases between.

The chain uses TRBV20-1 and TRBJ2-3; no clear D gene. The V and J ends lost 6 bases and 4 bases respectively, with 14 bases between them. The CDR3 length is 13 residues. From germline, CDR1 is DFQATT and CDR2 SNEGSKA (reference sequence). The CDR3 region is CSALEGRADTQYF. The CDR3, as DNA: TGCAGTGCCCTTGAAGGAAGGGCAGATACGCAGTATTTT.

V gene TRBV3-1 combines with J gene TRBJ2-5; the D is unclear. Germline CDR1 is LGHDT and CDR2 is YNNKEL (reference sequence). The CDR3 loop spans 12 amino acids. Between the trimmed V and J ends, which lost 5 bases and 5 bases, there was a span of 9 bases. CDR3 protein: CASSYLPETQYF. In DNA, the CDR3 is TGTGCCAGCAGCTATCTTCCCGAGACCCAGTACTTC.

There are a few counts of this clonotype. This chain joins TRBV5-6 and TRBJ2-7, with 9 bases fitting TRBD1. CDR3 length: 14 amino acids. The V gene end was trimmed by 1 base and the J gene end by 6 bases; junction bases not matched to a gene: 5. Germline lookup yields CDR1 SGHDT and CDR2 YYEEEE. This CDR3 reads CASSLPGQGSEQYF. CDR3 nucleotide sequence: TGTGCCAGCAGCTTGCCGGGACAGGGTTCCGAGCAGTACTTC.

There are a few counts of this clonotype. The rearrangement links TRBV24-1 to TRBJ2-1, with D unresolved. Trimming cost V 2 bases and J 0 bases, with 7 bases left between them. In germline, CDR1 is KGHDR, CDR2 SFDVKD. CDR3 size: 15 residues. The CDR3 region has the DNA TGTGCCACCAGTGATTCTAAGAGCTCCTACAATGAGCAGTTCTTC. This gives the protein CATSDSKSSYNEQFF.

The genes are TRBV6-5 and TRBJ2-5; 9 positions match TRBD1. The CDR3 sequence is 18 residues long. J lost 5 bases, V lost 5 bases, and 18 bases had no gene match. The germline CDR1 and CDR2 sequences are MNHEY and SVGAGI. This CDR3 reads CASSALRPGQGQGETQYF. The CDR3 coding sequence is TGTGCCAGCAGTGCCCTCCGACCGGGACAGGGCCAGGGCGAGACCCAGTACTTC.

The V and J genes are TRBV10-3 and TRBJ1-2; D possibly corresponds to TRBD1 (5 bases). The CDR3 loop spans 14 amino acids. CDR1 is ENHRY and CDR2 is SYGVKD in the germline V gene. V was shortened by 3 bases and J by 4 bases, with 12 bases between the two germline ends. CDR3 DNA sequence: TGTGCCATCAGTGAAAGGTGGGGGACCTATGGCTACACCTTC. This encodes CAISERWGTYGYTF.